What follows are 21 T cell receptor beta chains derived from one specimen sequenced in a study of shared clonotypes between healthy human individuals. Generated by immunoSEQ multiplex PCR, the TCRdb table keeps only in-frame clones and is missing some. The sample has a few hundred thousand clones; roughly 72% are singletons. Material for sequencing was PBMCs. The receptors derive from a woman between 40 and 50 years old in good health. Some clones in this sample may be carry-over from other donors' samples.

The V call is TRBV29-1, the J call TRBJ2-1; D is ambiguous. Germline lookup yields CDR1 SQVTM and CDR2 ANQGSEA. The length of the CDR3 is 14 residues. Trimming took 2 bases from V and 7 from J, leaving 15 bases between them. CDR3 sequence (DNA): TGCAGCGTTGAATCCCCACTTTGGGGAAATGAGCAGTTCTTC. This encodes CSVESPLWGNEQFF.

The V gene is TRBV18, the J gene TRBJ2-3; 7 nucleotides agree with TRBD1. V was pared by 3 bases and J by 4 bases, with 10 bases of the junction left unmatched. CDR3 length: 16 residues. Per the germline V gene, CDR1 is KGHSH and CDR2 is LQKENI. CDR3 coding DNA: TGTGCCAGCTCACCTAGTCTCGGACAGGTAGCAGATACGCAGTATTTT. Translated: CASSPSLGQVADTQYF.

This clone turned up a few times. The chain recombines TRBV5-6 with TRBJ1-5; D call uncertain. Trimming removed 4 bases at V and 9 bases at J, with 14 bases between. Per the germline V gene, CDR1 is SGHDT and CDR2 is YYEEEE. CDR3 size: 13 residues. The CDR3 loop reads CASSVCLLGPQHF. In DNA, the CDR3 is TGTGCCAGCAGCGTATGCCTACTGGGGCCCCAGCATTTT.

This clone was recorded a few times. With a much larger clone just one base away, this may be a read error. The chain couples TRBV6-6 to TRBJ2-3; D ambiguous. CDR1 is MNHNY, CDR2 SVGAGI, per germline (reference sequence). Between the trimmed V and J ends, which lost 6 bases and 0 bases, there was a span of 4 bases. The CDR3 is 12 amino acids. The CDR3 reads CASRISTDTQYF. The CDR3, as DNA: TGTGCCAGCAGGATTAGCACAGATACGCAGTATTTT.

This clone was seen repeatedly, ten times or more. The CDR3 DNA reads as TGTGCCAGCAGTGAAGACGTCACAGGCAATCAGCCCCAGCATTTT. This codes for CASSEDVTGNQPQHF. The chain carries TRBV6-1 and TRBJ1-5; D is uncertain. The germline V gene has CDR1 MNHNS and CDR2 SASEGT. Between the trimmed V and J ends, which lost 1 base and 2 bases, there was a span of 9 bases. The CDR3 spans 15 residues.

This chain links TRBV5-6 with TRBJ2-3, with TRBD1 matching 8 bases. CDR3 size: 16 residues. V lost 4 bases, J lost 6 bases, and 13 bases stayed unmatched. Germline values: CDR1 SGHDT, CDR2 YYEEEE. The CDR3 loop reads CASSKLADRETDTQYF. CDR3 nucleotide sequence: TGTGCCAGCAGCAAGTTAGCGGACAGGGAGACCGATACGCAGTATTTT.

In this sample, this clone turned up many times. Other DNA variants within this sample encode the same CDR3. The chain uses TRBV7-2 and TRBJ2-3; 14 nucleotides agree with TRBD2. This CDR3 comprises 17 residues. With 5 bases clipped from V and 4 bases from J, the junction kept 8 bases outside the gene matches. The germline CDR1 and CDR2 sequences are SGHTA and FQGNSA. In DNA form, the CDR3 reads TGTGCCAGCAGCCATCGGACTAGCGGGAGGAACGCAGATACGCAGTATTTT. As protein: CASSHRTSGRNADTQYF. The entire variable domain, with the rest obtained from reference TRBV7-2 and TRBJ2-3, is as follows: GAGVSQSPSNKVTEKGKDVELRCDPISGHTALYWYRQSLGQGLEFLIYFQGNSAPDKSGLPSDRFSAERTGGSVSTLTIQRTQQEDSAVYLCASSHRTSGRNADTQYFGPGTRLTVL.

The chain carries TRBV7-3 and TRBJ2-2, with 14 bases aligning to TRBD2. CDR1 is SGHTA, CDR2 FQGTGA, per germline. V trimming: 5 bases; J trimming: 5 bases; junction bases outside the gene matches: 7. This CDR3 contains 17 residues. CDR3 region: CASSPYRTSGRTGELFF. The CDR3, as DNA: TGTGCCAGCAGCCCCTACCGGACTAGCGGGAGGACCGGGGAGCTGTTTTTT.

CDR3 nucleotides: TGCGCCAGCAGCTTGGCACTAGCGGGAACCTACGAGCAGTACTTC. Protein sequence: CASSLALAGTYEQYF. The rearrangement uses TRBV5-1 and TRBJ2-7; 10 bases line up with TRBD2. J gave up 2 bases and V 0 bases, and 2 bases lay outside the gene matches. From germline, CDR1 is SGHRS and CDR2 YFSETQ. CDR3 length equals 15 residues.

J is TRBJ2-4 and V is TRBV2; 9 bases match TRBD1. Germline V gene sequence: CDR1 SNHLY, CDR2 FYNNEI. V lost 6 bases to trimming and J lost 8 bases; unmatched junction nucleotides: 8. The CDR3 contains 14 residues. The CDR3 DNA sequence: TGTGCCAGCAGCGTGGACAGGGGATGGGACATTCAGTACTTC. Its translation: CASSVDRGWDIQYF.

The CDR3 loop reads CASSGINSHTEAFF. The CDR3 bases are TGCGCCAGCAGCGGGATAAACAGCCACACTGAAGCTTTCTTT. The chain employs TRBV5-1 and TRBJ1-1; no definite D call. This CDR3 is built from 14 residues. From germline, CDR1 is SGHRS and CDR2 YFSETQ. Trimming took 4 bases from V and 3 from J, leaving 13 bases between them.

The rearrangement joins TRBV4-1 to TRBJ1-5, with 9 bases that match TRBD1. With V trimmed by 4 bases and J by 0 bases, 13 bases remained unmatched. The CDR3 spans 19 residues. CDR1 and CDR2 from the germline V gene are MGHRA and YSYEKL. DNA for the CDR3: TGCGCCAGCAGCCGCGGTGGGACAGGGACCTCTTATAGCAATCAGCCCCAGCATTTT. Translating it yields CASSRGGTGTSYSNQPQHF.

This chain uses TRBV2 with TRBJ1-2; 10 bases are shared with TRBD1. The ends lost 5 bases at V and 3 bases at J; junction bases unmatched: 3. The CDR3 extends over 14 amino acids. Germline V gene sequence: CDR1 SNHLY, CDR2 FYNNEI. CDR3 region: CASSYGTGDYGYTF. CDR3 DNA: TGTGCCAGCAGTTATGGGACAGGGGACTATGGCTACACCTTC.

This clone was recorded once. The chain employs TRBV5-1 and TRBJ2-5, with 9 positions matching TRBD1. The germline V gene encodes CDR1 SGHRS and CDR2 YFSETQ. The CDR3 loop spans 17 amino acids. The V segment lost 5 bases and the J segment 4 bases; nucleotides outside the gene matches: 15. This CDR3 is CASRTTGTGKAGETQYF. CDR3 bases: TGCGCCAGCAGAACGACCGGGACAGGGAAAGCAGGAGAGACCCAGTACTTC.

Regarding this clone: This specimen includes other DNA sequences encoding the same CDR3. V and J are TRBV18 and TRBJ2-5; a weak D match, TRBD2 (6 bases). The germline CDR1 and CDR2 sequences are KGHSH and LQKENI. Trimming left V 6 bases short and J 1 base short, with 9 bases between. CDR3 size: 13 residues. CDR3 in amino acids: CASSPTSQETQYF. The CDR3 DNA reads TGTGCCAGCTCGCCGACTAGCCAAGAGACCCAGTACTTC.

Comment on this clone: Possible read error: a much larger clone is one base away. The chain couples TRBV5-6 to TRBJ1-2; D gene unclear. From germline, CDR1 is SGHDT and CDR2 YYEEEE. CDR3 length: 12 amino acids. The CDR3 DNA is TGTGCCAGCGGCTTGGGCGGTCAGGGCTACACCTTC. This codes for CASGLGGQGYTF.

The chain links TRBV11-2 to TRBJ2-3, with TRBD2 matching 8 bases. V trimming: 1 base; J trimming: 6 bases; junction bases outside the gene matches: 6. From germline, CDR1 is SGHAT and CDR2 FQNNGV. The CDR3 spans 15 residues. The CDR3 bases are TGTGCCAGCAGCTTAGGGGTAATAGCGGGGGATACGCAGTATTTT. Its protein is CASSLGVIAGDTQYF.

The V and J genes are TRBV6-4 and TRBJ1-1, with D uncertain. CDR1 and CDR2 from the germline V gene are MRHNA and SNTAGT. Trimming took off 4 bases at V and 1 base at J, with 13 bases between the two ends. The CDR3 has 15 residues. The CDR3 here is CASSAGSTGNTEAFF. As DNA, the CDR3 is TGTGCCAGCAGTGCTGGGTCCACGGGGAACACTGAAGCTTTCTTT.

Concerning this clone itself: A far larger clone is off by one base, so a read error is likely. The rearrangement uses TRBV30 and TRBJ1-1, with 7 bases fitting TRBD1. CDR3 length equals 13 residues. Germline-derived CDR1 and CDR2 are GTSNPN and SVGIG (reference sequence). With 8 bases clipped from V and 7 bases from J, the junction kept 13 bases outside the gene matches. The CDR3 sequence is CARDGLRGFEAFF. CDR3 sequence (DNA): TGTGCCCGTGACGGACTCAGGGGGTTTGAAGCTTTCTTT.

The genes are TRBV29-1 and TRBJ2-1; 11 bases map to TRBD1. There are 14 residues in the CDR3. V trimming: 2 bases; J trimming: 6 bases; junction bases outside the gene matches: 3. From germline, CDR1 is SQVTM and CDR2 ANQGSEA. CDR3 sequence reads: CSVERTGGFNEQFF. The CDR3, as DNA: TGCAGCGTTGAACGGACAGGGGGCTTCAATGAGCAGTTCTTC.

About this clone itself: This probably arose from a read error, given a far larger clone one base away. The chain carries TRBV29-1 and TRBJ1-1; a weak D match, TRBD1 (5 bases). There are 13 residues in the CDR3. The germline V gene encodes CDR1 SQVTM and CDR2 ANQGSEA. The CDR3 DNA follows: TGCGGCGTCTGCTGGGACCTGAACACTGAAGCTTTCTTT. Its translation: CGVCWDLNTEAFF. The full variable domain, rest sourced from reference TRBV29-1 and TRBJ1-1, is SAVISQKPSRDICQRGTSLTIQCQVDSQVTMMFWYRQQPGQSLTLIATANQGSEATYESGFVIDKFPISRPNLTFSTLTVSNMSPEDSSIYLCGVCWDLNTEAFFGQGTRLTVV.